The T cell receptor beta chain described here comes from a study of cytomegalovirus exposure and HLA in healthy donors. For the study at large: For the approximately 410 genotyped donors, about 79% fell within the Caucasian-associated ancestry cluster.

With 60 Vbeta and 13 Jbeta primers, the PCR was carried out. This table comes from immunoSEQ multiplex PCR, and its TCRdb copy is limited to in-frame clones, with some not included. The profile covers fewer than 200,000 clones, with roughly 75% appearing a single time and around 4.9% taken by the ten largest. Trimming took off 6 bases at V and 5 bases at J, with 22 bases between the two ends. The CDR3 covers 16 residues. Per germline, CDR1 MGHDK and CDR2 SYGVNS. Study conclusions and caveats: The study flagged 150 to 200 TCR beta chains as cytomegalovirus-associated. In vitro confirmation showed three CMV-associated chains to be CMV antigen specific. Within an earlier analysis, most TCR beta V segments proved productive either about 90% or about 30% of the time.

This clone came up a few times. Its antigen is as yet unknown. This chain links TRBV25-1 with TRBJ2-5; D may be TRBD1 (6 bases). This clonotype was obtained from a male donor in good health and CMV-seronegative. Sequencing was performed on PBMCs. CDR3 nucleotides: TGTGCCAGCAGCGGTAATAGGATTGGGGGCACGGAGACCCAGTACTTC. The encoded protein is CASSGNRIGGTETQYF.